The 23 T cell receptor beta chains below were found in one sample sequenced in a study of T cell changes during pregnancy in multiple sclerosis. Clones were sequenced by immunoSEQ multiplex PCR, and TCRdb holds only the in-frame ones, with some missing. The sample lists more than 40,000 clones, 90% seen once, with about 7% in the top ten. The specimen comprised CD8+ T cells from peripheral blood mononuclear cells, sampled in the third trimester of pregnancy. The receptors shown here come from a female donor with multiple sclerosis, enrolled in a pregnancy study.

This clone appeared a single time. The rearrangement links TRBV10-3 to TRBJ2-1, with TRBD1 as a possible D gene (5 bases). The CDR3 is 14 amino acids. Trimming left V 3 bases short and J 2 bases short, with 8 bases between. Germline-derived CDR1 and CDR2 are ENHRY and SYGVKD. In nucleotides, the CDR3 is TGTGCCATCAGTGAAGGGGTCGCCTACAATGAGCAGTTCTTC. This translates into CAISEGVAYNEQFF.

The chain carries TRBV2 and TRBJ1-1; D is unresolved. This CDR3 has 17 amino acids. V dropped 1 base and J dropped 4 bases, with 19 bases sitting between them. Germline V lookup: CDR1 SNHLY, CDR2 FYNNEI. In nucleotides, the CDR3 is TGTGCCAGCAGTGAAGAGCCTTGGAAATGGAGGGCCACTGAAGCTTTCTTT. Translation: CASSEEPWKWRATEAFF.

This clone showed up just once. The chain has TRBV27 and TRBJ2-7; D gene ambiguous. Germline CDR1 and CDR2: MNHEY and SMNVEV (reference sequence). Trimming shortened V by 6 bases and J by 0 bases, and 9 bases separated the two germline ends. The length of the CDR3 is 13 residues. The CDR3 loop is CASRYGPSYEQYF. DNA for the CDR3: TGTGCCAGCAGATATGGGCCCTCCTACGAGCAGTACTTC.

The chain links TRBV27 to TRBJ1-2; TRBD1 agrees at 7 bases. Germline loops: CDR1 MNHEY, CDR2 SMNVEV (reference sequence). V was pared by 5 bases and J by 8 bases, with 8 bases of the junction left unmatched. The CDR3 is made up of 13 amino acids. The CDR3 region is CASSVTGDGGYTF. The CDR3 DNA follows: TGTGCCAGCAGTGTAACAGGGGACGGGGGCTACACCTTC.

J is TRBJ1-5 and V is TRBV19; no clear D. Trimming removed 4 bases at V and 0 bases at J, with 10 bases between. The CDR3 extends over 15 amino acids. Germline loops: CDR1 LNHDA, CDR2 SQIVND (reference sequence). The CDR3 DNA follows: TGTGCCAGTAGTACAAGACATACTAGCAATCAGCCCCAGCATTTT. Its protein product is CASSTRHTSNQPQHF.

This chain uses TRBV6-1 with TRBJ1-1; 7 positions agree with TRBD1. The germline V gene encodes CDR1 MNHNS and CDR2 SASEGT. Trimming at V came to 6 bases and at J to 7 bases, leaving 11 bases not matched to a gene. CDR3 length: 14 amino acids. CDR3 residues: CASSLTGTINEAFF. CDR3 bases: TGTGCCAGCAGCTTGACAGGGACAATAAATGAAGCTTTCTTT.

J is TRBJ1-4 and V is TRBV16; D is uncertain. This CDR3 is 15 amino acids long. Germline V lookup: CDR1 KGHSY, CDR2 FQNENV. Trimming stripped 4 bases from V and 0 bases from J, with 9 bases between. The CDR3 protein is CASSPYRSTNEKLFF. Here the CDR3 DNA reads TGTGCCAGCAGCCCCTACAGATCAACTAATGAAAAACTGTTTTTT.

V gene TRBV27 combines with J gene TRBJ2-7, with D tentatively TRBD1 (5 bases). CDR1 and CDR2 from the germline V gene are MNHEY and SMNVEV (reference sequence). The CDR3 sequence is 14 residues long. Trimming stripped 7 bases from V and 2 bases from J, with 15 bases between. The CDR3, as DNA: TGTGCCAGCATGGATTTAGGGGATCCCTACGAGCAGTACTTC. Translated, it gives CASMDLGDPYEQYF.

The chain employs TRBV4-1 and TRBJ1-2, with a weak D call TRBD1 (6 bases). Germline values: CDR1 MGHRA, CDR2 YSYEKL. V lost 3 bases to trimming and J lost 8 bases, with 13 bases between them. The CDR3 is made up of 13 amino acids. This chain's CDR3 is CASSQGGARGYTF. Written as DNA, the CDR3 is TGCGCCAGCAGCCAGGGGGGGGCGCGAGGCTACACCTTC.

The chain has TRBV6-5 and TRBJ1-5; no clear D. CDR3 length: 15 amino acids. The V gene lost 5 bases and the J gene lost 0 bases, with 11 bases spanning the gap. Germline values: CDR1 MNHEY, CDR2 SVGAGI. CDR3 DNA: TGTGCCAGCAGTCCGCGCCTGTATAGCAATCAGCCCCAGCATTTT. Translation gives CASSPRLYSNQPQHF.

The gene calls are TRBV6-5 and TRBJ1-2, with D possibly matching TRBD1 (5 bases). Germline CDR1 is MNHEY and CDR2 is SVGAGI. CDR3 length: 14 amino acids. V was clipped by 6 bases and J by 4 bases, with 15 bases between them. The CDR3 sequence: CASSHGGDGYGYTF. CDR3 DNA: TGTGCCAGCAGCCATGGGGGGGACGGCTATGGCTACACCTTC.

Comments on this clone: Other DNA sequences of this sample code for an identical CDR3. This sequence joins TRBV5-1 and TRBJ2-7; D uncertain. Trimming cost V 0 bases and J 6 bases, with 4 bases left between them. Germline CDR1 and CDR2: SGHRS and YFSETQ. CDR3 length: 11 amino acids. Here the CDR3 reads CASSLAGEQYF. The CDR3 DNA is TGCGCCAGCAGCTTGGCCGGCGAGCAGTACTTC.

This clone was seen a single time. The V call is TRBV25-1, the J call TRBJ2-2; D possibly corresponds to TRBD2 (5 bases). The length of the CDR3 is 14 residues. Germline-derived CDR1 and CDR2 are MGHDK and SYGVNS. The V and J ends lost 2 bases and 1 base respectively, with 5 bases between them. The CDR3 nucleotides are TGTGCCAGCAGTGAAGGACTGAACACCGGGGAGCTGTTTTTT. Translation: CASSEGLNTGELFF.

The genes are TRBV28 and TRBJ2-7; 9 bases are shared with TRBD1. The V gene end was trimmed by 8 bases and the J gene end by 2 bases; junction bases not matched to a gene: 4. Germline CDR1 and CDR2: MDHEN and SYDVKM. The CDR3 contains 13 residues. The CDR3 protein is CASRRDRAYEQYF. CDR3 nucleotide sequence: TGTGCCAGCCGGAGGGACAGGGCCTACGAGCAGTACTTC.

The rearrangement joins TRBV19 to TRBJ1-4; D remains ambiguous. The CDR3 sequence is 14 residues long. Deletions cut 5 bases from V and 4 bases from J, with 11 bases between. Germline CDR1 and CDR2: LNHDA and SQIVND (reference sequence). CDR3 protein: CASSPRKINEKLFF. In nucleotides, the CDR3 is TGTGCCAGTAGTCCTAGGAAGATTAATGAAAAACTGTTTTTT.

The chain couples TRBV4-1 to TRBJ1-2; D is unclear. Trimming removed 1 base at V and 1 base at J, with 16 bases between. Germline lookup yields CDR1 MGHRA and CDR2 YSYEKL. This CDR3 has 17 residues. CDR3 nucleotide sequence: TGCGCCAGCAGCCAAGGGCCCCCGGAGGAATTTAACTATGGCTACACCTTC. Translation gives CASSQGPPEEFNYGYTF.

The V gene is TRBV5-6, the J gene TRBJ1-5; D unresolved. CDR1 is SGHDT and CDR2 is YYEEEE in the germline V gene. Trimming shortened V by 2 bases and J by 0 bases, and 6 bases separated the two germline ends. The CDR3 spans 14 residues. The CDR3 DNA reads as TGTGCCAGCAGCTTCAGGTATAGCAATCAGCCCCAGCATTTT. Protein sequence: CASSFRYSNQPQHF.

In this sample, this clone turned up once. CDR3 loop: CASSLFDRENEQFF. CDR3 bases: TGTGCCAGCAGTTTATTTGACAGGGAAAATGAGCAGTTCTTC. The chain uses TRBV28 and TRBJ2-1; 7 nucleotides line up with TRBD1. Trimming at V came to 1 base and at J to 7 bases, leaving 4 bases not matched to a gene. The CDR3 sequence is 14 residues long. Germline-derived CDR1 and CDR2 are MDHEN and SYDVKM. Full variable domain (missing parts from reference TRBV28 and TRBJ2-1): DVKVTQSSRYLVKRTGEKVFLECVQDMDHENMFWYRQDPGLGLRLIYFSYDVKMKEKGDIPEGYSVSREKKERFSLILESASTNQTSMYLCASSLFDRENEQFFGPGTRLTVL.

This chain joins TRBV4-1 and TRBJ2-7; D is unclear. Trimming shortened V by 2 bases and J by 0 bases, and 11 bases separated the two germline ends. The CDR3 has 15 amino acids. Looked up from germline, CDR1 is MGHRA and CDR2 is YSYEKL. The CDR3: CASSQLQTFSYEQYF. The DNA for the CDR3 is TGCGCCAGCAGCCAACTACAGACCTTCTCCTACGAGCAGTACTTC.

The V call is TRBV7-6, the J call TRBJ2-3, with D perhaps TRBD1 (5 bases). The CDR3 extends over 16 amino acids. Germline V gene lookup returns CDR1 SGHVS and CDR2 FNYEAQ. V gave up 1 base and J gave up 1 base, with 12 bases separating them. In DNA form, the CDR3 reads TGTGCCAGCAGCTTAGAGGTAGACAGAGGCACAGATACGCAGTATTTT. Translated: CASSLEVDRGTDTQYF. The full variable domain, rest sourced from reference TRBV7-6 and TRBJ2-3, is GAGVSQSPRYKVTKRGQDVALRCDPISGHVSLYWYRQALGQGPEFLTYFNYEAQQDKSGLPNDRFSAERPEGSISTLTIQRTEQRDSAMYRCASSLEVDRGTDTQYFGPGTRLTVL.

The chain is built from TRBV6-5 and TRBJ2-1; D perhaps matches TRBD1 (5 bases). The CDR3 totals 14 residues. CDR1 is MNHEY and CDR2 is SVGAGI in the germline V gene. The germline V and J ends were trimmed by 6 bases and 8 bases, with 17 bases remaining between them. The CDR3 spells CASSIEPQVYEQFF. CDR3 coding DNA: TGTGCCAGCAGCATAGAACCACAGGTCTATGAGCAGTTCTTC.

The chain combines TRBV10-3 with TRBJ1-5; a weak D match, TRBD1 (5 bases). The CDR3 contains 18 residues. Trimming cost V 0 bases and J 1 base, with 16 bases left between them. Looked up from germline, CDR1 is ENHRY and CDR2 is SYGVKD. CDR3: CAISESLAGGGSNQPQHF. CDR3 DNA: TGTGCCATCAGTGAGTCTCTGGCTGGCGGGGGAAGCAATCAGCCCCAGCATTTT.

The chain joins TRBV11-1 to TRBJ1-1, with 7 bases that match TRBD1. The junction had 3 bases not matched to a gene; V was cut back by 7 bases and J by 4 bases. Looked up from germline, CDR1 is SGHAT and CDR2 is FQDESV (reference sequence). The CDR3 length is 12 residues. CDR3 protein: CASTTGFTEAFF. The CDR3, as DNA: TGTGCCAGCACGACAGGGTTCACTGAAGCTTTCTTT.